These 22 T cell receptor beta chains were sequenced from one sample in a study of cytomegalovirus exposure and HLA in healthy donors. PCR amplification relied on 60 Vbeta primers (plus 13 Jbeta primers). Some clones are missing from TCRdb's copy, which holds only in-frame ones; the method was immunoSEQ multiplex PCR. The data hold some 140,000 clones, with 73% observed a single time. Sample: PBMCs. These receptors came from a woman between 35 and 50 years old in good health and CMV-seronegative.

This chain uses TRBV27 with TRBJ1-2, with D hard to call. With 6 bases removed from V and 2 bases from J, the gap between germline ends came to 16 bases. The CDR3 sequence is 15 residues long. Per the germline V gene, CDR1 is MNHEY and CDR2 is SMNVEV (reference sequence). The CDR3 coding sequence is TGTGCCAGCAGCCCCTCGGCCGGAGCCAACTATGGCTACACCTTC. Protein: CASSPSAGANYGYTF.

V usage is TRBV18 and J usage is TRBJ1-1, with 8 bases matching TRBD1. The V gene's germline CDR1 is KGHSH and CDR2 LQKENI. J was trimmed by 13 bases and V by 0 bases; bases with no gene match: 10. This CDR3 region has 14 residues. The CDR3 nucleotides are TGTGCCAGCTCACCACCGACAGGGGATCAAGGTTTTTTCTTT. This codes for CASSPPTGDQGFFF. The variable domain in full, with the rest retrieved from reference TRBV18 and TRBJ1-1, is NAGVMQNPRHLVRRRGQEARLRCSPMKGHSHVYWYRQLPEEGLKFMVYLQKENIIDESGMPKERFSAEFPKEGPSILRIQQVVRGDSAAYFCASSPPTGDQGFFFGQGTRLTVV.

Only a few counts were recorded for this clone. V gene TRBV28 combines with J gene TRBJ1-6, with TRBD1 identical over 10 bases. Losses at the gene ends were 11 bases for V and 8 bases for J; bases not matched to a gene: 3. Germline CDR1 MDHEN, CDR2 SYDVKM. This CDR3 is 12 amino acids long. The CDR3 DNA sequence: TGTGCCGCAGGGACAGGGGATTCACCCCTCCACTTT. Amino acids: CAAGTGDSPLHF.

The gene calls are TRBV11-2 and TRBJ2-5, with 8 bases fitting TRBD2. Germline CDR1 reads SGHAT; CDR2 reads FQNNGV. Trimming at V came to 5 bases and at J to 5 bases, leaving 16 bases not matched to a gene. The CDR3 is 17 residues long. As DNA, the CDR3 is TGTGCCAGCAGCCCAATTAAGGGACTAGGGAAGGGGGAGACCCAGTACTTC. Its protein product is CASSPIKGLGKGETQYF. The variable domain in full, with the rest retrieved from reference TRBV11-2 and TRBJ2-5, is EAGVAQSPRYKIIEKRQSVAFWCNPISGHATLYWYQQILGQGPKLLIQFQNNGVVDDSQLPKDRFSAERLKGVDSTLKIQPAKLEDSAVYLCASSPIKGLGKGETQYFGPGTRLLVL.

CDR3 coding DNA: TGTGCCAGTAGTAACGGGGTCACCTACGAGCAGTACTTC. This sequence encodes CASSNGVTYEQYF. The V gene is TRBV19, the J gene TRBJ2-7; D may be TRBD2 (5 bases). The V end was cut by 4 bases, the J end by 2 bases, with 9 bases between. Germline V gene sequence: CDR1 LNHDA, CDR2 SQIVND (reference sequence). The CDR3 has 13 residues.

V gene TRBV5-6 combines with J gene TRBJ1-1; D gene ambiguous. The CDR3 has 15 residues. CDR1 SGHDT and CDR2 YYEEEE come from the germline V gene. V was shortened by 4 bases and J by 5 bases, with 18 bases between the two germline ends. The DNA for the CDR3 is TGTGCCAGCAGCCACTACGGTACGTTTGGGACTGAAGCTTTCTTT. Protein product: CASSHYGTFGTEAFF. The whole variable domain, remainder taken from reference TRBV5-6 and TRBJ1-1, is DAGVTQSPTHLIKTRGQQVTLRCSPKSGHDTVSWYQQALGQGPQFIFQYYEEEERQRGNFPDRFSGHQFPNYSSELNVNALLLGDSALYLCASSHYGTFGTEAFFGQGTRLTVV.

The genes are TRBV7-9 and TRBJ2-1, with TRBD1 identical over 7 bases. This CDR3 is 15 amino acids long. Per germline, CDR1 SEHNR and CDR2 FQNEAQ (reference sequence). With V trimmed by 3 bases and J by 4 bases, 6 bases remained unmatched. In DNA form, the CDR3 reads TGTGCCAGCAGCTTCGACAGGGTTGGGTACAATGAGCAGTTCTTC. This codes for CASSFDRVGYNEQFF.

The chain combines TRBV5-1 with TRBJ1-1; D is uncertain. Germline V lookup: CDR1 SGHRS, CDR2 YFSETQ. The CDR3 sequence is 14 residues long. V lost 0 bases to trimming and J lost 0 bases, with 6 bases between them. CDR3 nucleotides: TGCGCCAGCAGCTTGGACAGTATGAACACTGAAGCTTTCTTT. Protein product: CASSLDSMNTEAFF.

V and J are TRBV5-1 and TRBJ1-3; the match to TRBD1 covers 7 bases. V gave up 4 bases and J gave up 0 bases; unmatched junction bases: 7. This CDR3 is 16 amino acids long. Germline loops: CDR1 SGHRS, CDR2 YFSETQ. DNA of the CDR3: TGCGCCAGCAGCATTCAGGGGGTAGACTCTGGAAACACCATATATTTT. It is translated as CASSIQGVDSGNTIYF.

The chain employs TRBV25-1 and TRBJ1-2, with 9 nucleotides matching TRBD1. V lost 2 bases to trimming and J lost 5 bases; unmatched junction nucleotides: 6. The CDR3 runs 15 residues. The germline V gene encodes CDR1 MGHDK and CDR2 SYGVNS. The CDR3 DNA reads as TGTGCCAGCAGTGAAACAGGGGGCGCACAATATGGCTACACCTTC. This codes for CASSETGGAQYGYTF.

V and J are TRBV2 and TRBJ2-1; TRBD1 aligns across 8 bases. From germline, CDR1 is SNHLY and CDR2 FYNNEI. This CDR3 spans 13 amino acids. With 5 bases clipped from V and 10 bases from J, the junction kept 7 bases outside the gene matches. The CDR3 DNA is TGTGCCAGCAGTTTCGTGGGACAGGCCGAGCAGTTCTTC. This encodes CASSFVGQAEQFF.

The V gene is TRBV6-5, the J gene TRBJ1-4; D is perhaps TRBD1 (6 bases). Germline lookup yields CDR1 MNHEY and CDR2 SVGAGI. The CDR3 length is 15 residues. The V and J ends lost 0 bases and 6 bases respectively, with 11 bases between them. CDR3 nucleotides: TGTGCCAGCAGTTACTCCGGGACACCCGATGAAAAACTGTTTTTT. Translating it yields CASSYSGTPDEKLFF.

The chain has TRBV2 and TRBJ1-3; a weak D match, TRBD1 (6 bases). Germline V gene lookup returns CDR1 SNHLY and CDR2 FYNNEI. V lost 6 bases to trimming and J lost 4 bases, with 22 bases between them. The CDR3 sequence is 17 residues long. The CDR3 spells CASRNPRGGYGGNTIYF. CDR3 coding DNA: TGTGCCAGCAGGAATCCAAGGGGGGGGTATGGGGGAAACACCATATATTTT.

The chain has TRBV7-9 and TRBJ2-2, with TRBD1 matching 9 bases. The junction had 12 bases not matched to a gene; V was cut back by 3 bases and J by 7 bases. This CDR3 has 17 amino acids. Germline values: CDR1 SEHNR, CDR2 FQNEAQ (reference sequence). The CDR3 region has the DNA TGTGCCAGCAGCTTGCATTCGGACAGGGGCCCGGTCGGGGAGCTGTTTTTT. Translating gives CASSLHSDRGPVGELFF.

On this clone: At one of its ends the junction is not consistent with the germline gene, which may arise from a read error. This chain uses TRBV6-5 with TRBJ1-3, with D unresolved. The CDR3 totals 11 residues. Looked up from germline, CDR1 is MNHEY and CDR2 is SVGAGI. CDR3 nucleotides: TGTGCCAGCAGTTCCGGGAGACTCATATTTTTT. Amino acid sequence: CASSSGRLIFF.

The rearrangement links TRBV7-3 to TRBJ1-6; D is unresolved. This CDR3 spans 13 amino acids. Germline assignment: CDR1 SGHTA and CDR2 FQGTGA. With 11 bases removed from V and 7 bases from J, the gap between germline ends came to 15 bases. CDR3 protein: CASAQTGNSPLHF. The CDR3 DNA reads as TGTGCCTCCGCACAGACCGGAAATTCACCCCTCCACTTT.

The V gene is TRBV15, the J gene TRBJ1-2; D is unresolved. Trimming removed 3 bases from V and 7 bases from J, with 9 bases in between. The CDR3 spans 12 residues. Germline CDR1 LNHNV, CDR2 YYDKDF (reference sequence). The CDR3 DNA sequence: TGTGCCACCAGCAGGAGGGCTGGTGGCTACACCTTC. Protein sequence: CATSRRAGGYTF.

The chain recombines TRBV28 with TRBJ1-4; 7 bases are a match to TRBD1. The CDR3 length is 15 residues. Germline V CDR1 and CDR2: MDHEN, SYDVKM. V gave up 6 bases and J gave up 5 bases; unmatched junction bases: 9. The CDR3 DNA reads TGTGCCAGCAGCACAGGGGCTGAAGGGAATGAAAAACTGTTTTTT. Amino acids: CASSTGAEGNEKLFF.

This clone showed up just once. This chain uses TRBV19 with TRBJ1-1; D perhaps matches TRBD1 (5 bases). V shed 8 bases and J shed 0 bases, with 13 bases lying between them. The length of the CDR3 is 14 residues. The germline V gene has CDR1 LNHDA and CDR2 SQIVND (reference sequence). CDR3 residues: CASAAGDLNTEAFF. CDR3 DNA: TGTGCCAGTGCCGCGGGGGACTTGAACACTGAAGCTTTCTTT. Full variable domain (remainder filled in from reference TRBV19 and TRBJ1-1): DGGITQSPKYLFRKEGQNVTLSCEQNLNHDAMYWYRQDPGQGLRLIYYSQIVNDFQKGDIAEGYSVSREKKESFPLTVTSAQKNPTAFYLCASAAGDLNTEAFFGQGTRLTVV.

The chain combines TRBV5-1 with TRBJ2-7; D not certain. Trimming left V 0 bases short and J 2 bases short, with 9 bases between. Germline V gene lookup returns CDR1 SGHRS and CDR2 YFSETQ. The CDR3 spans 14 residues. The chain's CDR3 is CASSLGSQTYEQYF. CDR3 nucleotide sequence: TGCGCCAGCAGCTTGGGTTCACAAACCTACGAGCAGTACTTC.

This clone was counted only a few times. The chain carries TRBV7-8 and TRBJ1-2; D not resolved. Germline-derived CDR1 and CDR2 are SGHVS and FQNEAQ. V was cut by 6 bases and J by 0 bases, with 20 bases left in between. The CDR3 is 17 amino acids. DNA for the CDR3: TGTGCCAGCAGTCGACTCATCGATCCCCTAGCTAACTATGGCTACACCTTC. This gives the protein CASSRLIDPLANYGYTF. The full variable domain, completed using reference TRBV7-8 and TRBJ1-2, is GAGVSQSPRYKVAKRGQDVALRCDPISGHVSLFWYQQALGQGPEFLTYFQNEAQLDKSGLPSDRFFAERPEGSVSTLKIQRTQQEDSAVYLCASSRLIDPLANYGYTFGSGTRLTVV.

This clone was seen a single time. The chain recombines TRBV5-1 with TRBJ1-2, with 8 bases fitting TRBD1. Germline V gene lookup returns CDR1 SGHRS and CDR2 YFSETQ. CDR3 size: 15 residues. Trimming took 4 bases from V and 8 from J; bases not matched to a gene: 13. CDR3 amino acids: CASSHDGQGSWGYTF. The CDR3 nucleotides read TGCGCCAGCAGCCACGACGGACAGGGAAGTTGGGGCTACACCTTC.